This T cell receptor beta chain was sequenced for a study of blood T cell repertoires in COVID-19 (dated by TCRdb to about 2020). Turning to the overall study: Samples from collaborators originated in the United States, Italy and Spain and spanned both the acute and convalescent phases of COVID-19. Deeply sampled blood TCRbeta repertoires from subjects exposed to, actively infected with, or recovered from COVID-19 were included in the dataset. The material from the prospective study consisted of cDNA or gDNA derived from T cells, B-cell-depleted T cells, or PBMCs. The repertoires were released in a freely available public database meant as a resource for research on the immune response to SARS-CoV-2. Where available, HLA class I and class II types were obtained from metadata supplied by the sample provider rather than from assay-based typing. Samples came from the ongoing ImmuneRACE study (first 160 participants) plus 1,254 subjects from 6 global collaborators. A de-identified subject ID, COVID-19 status, age in years and sex were almost always included in the sample metadata.

Remarks on this clone: Its antigen has not been determined. Base qualities are not provided; no much larger clone lies one nucleotide away. In the same sample, other DNA sequences code for this CDR3.

The germline V gene provides CDR1 KGHSH and CDR2 LQKENI. Germline trimming amounts to 3 bases on V and 5 bases on J, with 2 as the count of junction bases outside the gene matches. From cysteine to phenylalanine, the CDR3 is 13 amino acids long. Solely the CDR3 DNA is kept, with 39 bases framed from the first base. Participants in the prospective study were aged about 18 to 100 years, lived in 24 United States geographic areas, and enrolled through a virtual design. To assign participants to cohorts, the prospective study relied on clinical history that participants themselves reported in a screening survey and a study questionnaire. Recovered participants in ImmuneRACE Cohort 3 were defined by two consecutive negative NP/OP PCR tests, clearance by a healthcare professional, or resolution of symptoms. Each participant in the prospective study had whole blood, serum and a nasopharyngeal or oropharyngeal swab collected by mobile phlebotomists. Additional blood draws and questionnaires over an approximately two-month period could optionally be provided by prospective study participants. Before DNA extraction, blood samples from the prospective study were shipped at room temperature or frozen.

TCRbeta CDR3 regions were amplified from genomic DNA using the immunoSEQ Assay, a bias-controlled multiplex PCR. Per the authors' processing: The number of nucleated cells in each sample was estimated by amplification of reference gene primers within the assay. To quantify the absolute abundance of each unique TCRbeta CDR3 rearrangement, sequence reads were collapsed and filtered. For each sample, productive Simpson clonality was calculated as the square root of Simpson's diversity index over productive rearrangements. Held by TCRdb, this immuneACCESS table contains in-frame sequences only and omits some clones. Under half of the omission traces to an unresolved V gene where checked; the cause of the rest is unknown. V and J calls plus clone size are reproduced from that table; the DNA served to infer D and trimming. The sample table contains more than 400,000 clones; only one count was recorded for roughly 91% of them. Roughly 0.66% of the sample rests with the top ten.

The research as a whole found: Clinical and demographic metadata were provided uncurated, with the amount varying by source and participant.

The chain is assembled from TRBV18 and TRBJ2-5, with 8 central nucleotides matching TRBD1. This TCR was sampled from a man younger than 35 who had recovered from COVID-19. Sequencing was performed on PBMCs or T cells enriched from blood (not recorded which). The nucleotide sequence reads as follows: TGTGCCAGCTCACCTAGGGACAGGGAGACCCAGTACTTC. Its coded protein is CASSPRDRETQYF.